The next 6 T cell receptor beta chains were all read from a single sample in a study of control samples from healthy donors and cancer patients. Assay: immunoSEQ multiplex PCR; the TCRdb copy retains only in-frame clones and omits some. Altogether some 130,000 clones are present, 90% being singletons, with the ten largest covering 2.5% to 3%. Sequenced: blood. The receptors shown here come from a man in his forties in good health.

This chain joins TRBV19 and TRBJ2-7, with 10 bases fitting TRBD2. CDR3 length: 15 amino acids. Per germline, CDR1 LNHDA and CDR2 SQIVND (reference sequence). Losses at the gene ends were 6 bases for V and 0 bases for J; bases not matched to a gene: 5. CDR3: CASRKLAGTSYEQYF. The CDR3 DNA reads TGTGCCAGTAGAAAACTAGCGGGGACCTCCTACGAGCAGTACTTC.

The V gene is TRBV6-5, the J gene TRBJ2-7, with D unresolved. V was trimmed by 5 bases and J by 5 bases, leaving 10 bases between them. The V gene's germline CDR1 is MNHEY and CDR2 SVGAGI. The CDR3 is made up of 12 amino acids. CDR3 bases: TGTGCCAGCAGTCTGACGGTTAACGAGCAGTACTTC. It translates to CASSLTVNEQYF.

This chain uses TRBV3-1 (or the pseudogene TRBV3-2) with TRBJ1-5; no definite D call. This CDR3 comprises 14 residues. Per the germline V gene, CDR1 is LGHDT and CDR2 is YNNKEL (reference sequence). Deletions cut 4 bases from V and 6 bases from J, with 13 bases between. CDR3: CASSPSSWAQPQHF. The CDR3 DNA is TGTGCCAGCAGCCCTTCTTCGTGGGCTCAGCCCCAGCATTTT.

This rearrangement joins TRBV29-1 to TRBJ1-1, with D perhaps matching TRBD1 (6 bases). The CDR3 has 10 residues. V was clipped by 7 bases and J by 7 bases, with 10 bases between them. Germline V CDR1 and CDR2: SQVTM, ANQGSEA. CDR3 nucleotide sequence: TGCAGCGCGGGGGACATTGAAGCTTTCTTT. Protein: CSAGDIEAFF.

The V call is TRBV9, the J call TRBJ2-5, with 7 bases fitting TRBD2. V shed 4 bases and J 3 bases; nucleotides not matched to a gene: 12. CDR3 length: 16 residues. Germline V gives CDR1 SGDLS, CDR2 YYNGEE. In DNA, the CDR3 is TGTGCCAGCAGCTCAAGAAGAGGGGCGGGGGAAGAGACCCAGTACTTC. This encodes CASSSRRGAGEETQYF. Drawing the rest from reference TRBV9 and TRBJ2-5, the complete variable domain is DSGVTQTPKHLITATGQRVTLRCSPRSGDLSVYWYQQSLDQGLQFLIQYYNGEERAKGNILERFSAQQFPDLHSELNLSSLELGDSALYFCASSSRRGAGEETQYFGPGTRLLVL.

Worth noting for this clone: The junction and the germline gene differ at one end; a read error may be behind it. The V and J genes are TRBV4-1 and TRBJ2-2; D gene unclear. The germline CDR1 and CDR2 sequences are MGHRA and YSYEKL. CDR3 length: 14 amino acids. CDR3 sequence reads: CASSQDRNPGELFF. The CDR3 nucleotides are TGCGCCAGCAGCCAAGATCGGAACCCCGGGGAGCTGTTTTTT.